Sequencing of this T cell receptor beta chain was carried out in a study of T cells generated in artificial thymic organoids (dated by TCRdb to 2016 to 2017). For context, the study as a whole: In some experiments, thymic T cells were further FACS-purified to deplete CD4 immature single positive or double positive precursors. The study compared TCR alpha and beta CDR3 repertoires of CD8 single positive T cells derived from in vitro artificial thymic organoids with the repertoires of thymic and peripheral blood naive CD8 T cells. Displayed repertoire sequencing data were described as representative of three independent experiments.

TCRalpha and TCRbeta libraries were amplified separately by semi-nested PCR with Advantage 2 and reverse primers in the TRAC or TRBC constant regions. First-strand cDNA synthesis used between roughly 3 and 550 ng of total RNA. The TCR cDNA libraries were generated by 5'-RACE using the SMARTer PCR cDNA Synthesis kit, with a poly-dT primer driving first-strand synthesis. The semi-nested reverse primers in the constant regions carried 5-nucleotide sample-specific barcodes, and the PCR products were cleaned up with the Zymo DNA Clean and Concentrator-5 kit. Pools of up to ten barcoded samples were ligated to Illumina adaptors and sequenced on an Illumina MiSeq as 2 x 150 bp paired-end reads. In the source study's methods: After demultiplexing, reads were aligned using BLAT against a custom library built from IMGT containing every combination of human TRAV, TRAJ, TRBV, TRBD and TRBJ. The best BLAT hits were picked using pslCDnaFilter (-maxAligns=1, -ignoreIntrons), and custom Perl scripts were used to calculate clonotype frequencies. In-frame beta chains were kept once TCRdb had trimmed the public reads at Q25 with fastp and called clones with MiXCR. Rows merge per CDR3 protein into single entries with the most common DNA and genes. It is TCRdb's table, rather than the study itself, that gives the V and J calls and clone size. Within this sample are under 10,000 distinct CDR3 sequences, with 15% to 20% of them counted one time only. The ten largest clones capture almost 1.5% of the sample.

V was cut back by 8 bases and J by 4 bases, leaving a gap of 18 bases between them. CDR1 and CDR2 were assigned from the germline V gene as MNHNS and SASEGT. Including the terminal cysteine and phenylalanine, the CDR3 comprises 15 residues. The retained sequence is limited to the CDR3, 45 bases, with the frame set at the first base. Only a few counts were recorded for this clonotype. What antigen it recognizes has not been identified. Within one base of it there is no much larger clone, and no base qualities were kept. Overall study results and their limits: Organoid-derived CD8 single positive T cells showed physiological TCR clonotype diversity comparable to thymic and blood naive CD8 T cells.

Primary CD8+ T cells were enriched by magnetic beads using the Miltenyi CD8+ T cell Isolation Kit. Before RNA extraction, CD3+TCRalphabeta+CD8 single positive T cells from organoids and thymus were sorted by FACS. Total RNA was purified from around 40,000 to 200,000 sorted cells per sample with the RNeasy Micro kit, and quality checked on an Agilent RNA 6000 Nano chip. Thymic fragments were dissected, disrupted by pipetting and filtered through a 70 um strainer so that thymocytes were released. The chain is made from TRBV6-1 and TRBJ2-1; tentative D gene TRBD2, with 6 bases matching. The TCR was taken from a human donor who gave cord blood stem cells for thymic organoid culture, a cardiac surgery patient who gave postnatal thymus, or a blood donor (not recorded which). Material: naive CD8+ T cells from the thymus. The cell subset or site label on this specimen signifies: CD3+TCRalphabeta+CD8SP T cells; for blood, CD45RO-CCR7+ naive CD8+ T cells. The CDR3 protein: CASHPWRGLYNEQFF. The DNA is TGTGCCAGCCACCCCTGGCGGGGATTATACAATGAGCAGTTCTTC.